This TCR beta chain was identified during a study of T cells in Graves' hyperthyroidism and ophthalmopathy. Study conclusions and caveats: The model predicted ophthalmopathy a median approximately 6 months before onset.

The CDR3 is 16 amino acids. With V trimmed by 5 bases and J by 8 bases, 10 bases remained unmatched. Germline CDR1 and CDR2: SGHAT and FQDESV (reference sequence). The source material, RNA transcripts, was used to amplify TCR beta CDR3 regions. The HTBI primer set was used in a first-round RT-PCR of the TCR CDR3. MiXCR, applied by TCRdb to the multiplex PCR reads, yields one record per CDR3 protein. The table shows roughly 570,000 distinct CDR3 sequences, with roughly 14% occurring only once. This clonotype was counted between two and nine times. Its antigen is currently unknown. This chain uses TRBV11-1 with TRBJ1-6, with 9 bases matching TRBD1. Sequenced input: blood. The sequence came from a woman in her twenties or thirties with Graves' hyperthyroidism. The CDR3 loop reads CASSPGTGTGDSPLHF. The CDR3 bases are TGTGCCAGCAGCCCCGGGACAGGGACAGGAGATTCACCCCTCCACTTT.